The rows below give T cell receptor beta chains drawn from one sample of a study of preoperative IRX-2 immunotherapy in early breast cancer. Produced via immunoSEQ multiplex PCR; TCRdb's table is partial and in-frame only. The table has more than 50,000 clones, roughly 95% seen once. Sampling was carried out from a patient treated with IRX-2 immunotherapy. These receptors were taken from a human donor with breast cancer. The CDR3 runs from the conserved cysteine through the conserved F or W. The order of the fields is V gene, D gene, J gene, clone size, CDR3 DNA, CDR3 protein. D genes are given only for firm matches. The size field is filled for only some rows; it gives once, few, many or a size class.

v_gene: TRBV7-2
d_gene: NA
j_gene: TRBJ2-3
abundance: NA
CDR3nt: TGTGCCAGCAGCTTAGCTGGGGAGCGCACAGATACGCAGTATTTT
CDR3aa: CASSLAGERTDTQYF

v_gene: TRBV10-3
d_gene: NA
j_gene: TRBJ1-5
abundance: NA
CDR3nt: TGTGCCATCAGTGAAGGGTTTCAGCCCCAGCATTTT
CDR3aa: CAISEGFQPQHF

v_gene: TRBV14
d_gene: NA
j_gene: TRBJ2-1
abundance: NA
CDR3nt: TGTGCCAGCAGCCACCTCAGCAGAGTCCTCTTTATAGAGGGGCAGTTCTTC
CDR3aa: CASSHLSRVLFIEGQFF

v_gene: TRBV7-3
d_gene: NA
j_gene: TRBJ1-1
abundance: few
CDR3nt: TGTGCCAGCCTTCTCCCTGAAGCTTTCTTT
CDR3aa: CASLLPEAFF

v_gene: TRBV27
d_gene: TRBD2
j_gene: TRBJ2-1
abundance: NA
CDR3nt: TGTGCCAGCAGTCCCGGACTAGCGGGGGACCCTTTCTACAATGAGCAGTTCTTC
CDR3aa: CASSPGLAGDPFYNEQFF

v_gene: TRBV6-1
d_gene: TRBD1
j_gene: TRBJ2-7
abundance: NA
CDR3nt: TGTGCCAGCAGTGGGGACAGGAGGCGAACCTACGAGCAGTACTTC
CDR3aa: CASSGDRRRTYEQYF

v_gene: TRBV2
d_gene: TRBD1
j_gene: TRBJ1-3
abundance: NA
CDR3nt: TGTGCCAGCAGTCTGGACAGGGGGCTTCTCGGGAATGGAAACACCATATATTTT
CDR3aa: CASSLDRGLLGNGNTIYF

v_gene: TRBV19
d_gene: TRBD1
j_gene: TRBJ1-5
abundance: NA
CDR3nt: TGTGCCAGTAGTATACTTACAGGGGGCAATCAGCCCCAGCATTTT
CDR3aa: CASSILTGGNQPQHF

v_gene: TRBV7-9
d_gene: NA
j_gene: TRBJ2-2
abundance: NA
CDR3nt: TGTGCCAGCAGCTTCCCCGGGGGGCGGAGCGGGGAGCTGTTTTTT
CDR3aa: CASSFPGGRSGELFF

v_gene: TRBV28
d_gene: NA
j_gene: TRBJ2-7
abundance: once
CDR3nt: TGTGCCAGCAGTTCAGCGGACACCCGCGAGCAGTACTTC
CDR3aa: CASSSADTREQYF

v_gene: TRBV11-2
d_gene: NA
j_gene: TRBJ1-2
abundance: NA
CDR3nt: TGTGCCAGCAGCTTAGAGAAACCGGGGCAATACGGCTACACCTTC
CDR3aa: CASSLEKPGQYGYTF

v_gene: TRBV5-1
d_gene: NA
j_gene: TRBJ2-3
abundance: NA
CDR3nt: TGCGCCAGCAGCTTGGGGCGGGACACAGATACGCAGTATTTT
CDR3aa: CASSLGRDTDTQYF

v_gene: TRBV30
d_gene: TRBD2
j_gene: TRBJ2-1
abundance: NA
CDR3nt: TGTGCCTGGAGTCGGGGGATCTTGGCGGGAGGGGATGAGCAGTTCTTC
CDR3aa: CAWSRGILAGGDEQFF

v_gene: TRBV28
d_gene: NA
j_gene: TRBJ2-1
abundance: NA
CDR3nt: TGTGCCAGCAGTTTTTTTGGCGGGACCTACAATGAGCAGTTCTTC
CDR3aa: CASSFFGGTYNEQFF

v_gene: TRBV9
d_gene: TRBD1
j_gene: TRBJ2-5
abundance: NA
CDR3nt: TGTGCCAGCAGCGTAGGCCCACAGGGGGCGGAGACCCAGTACTTC
CDR3aa: CASSVGPQGAETQYF

v_gene: TRBV6-5
d_gene: NA
j_gene: TRBJ2-7
abundance: once
CDR3nt: TGTGCCAGCAGTTACGTGGTCGGGGATTATTCCTACGAGCAGTACTTC
CDR3aa: CASSYVVGDYSYEQYF

v_gene: TRBV7-2
d_gene: NA
j_gene: TRBJ1-1
abundance: NA
CDR3nt: TGTGCCAGCAGCTTAGCCGCACAGGGGAACACTGAAGCTTTCTTT
CDR3aa: CASSLAAQGNTEAFF

v_gene: TRBV4-2
d_gene: NA
j_gene: TRBJ1-1
abundance: NA
CDR3nt: TGTGCCAGCAGCCAGCAAGATGGGACTGAAGCTTTCTTT
CDR3aa: CASSQQDGTEAFF

v_gene: TRBV13
d_gene: NA
j_gene: TRBJ1-1
abundance: NA
CDR3nt: TGTGCCAGCAGTCTGGGTGGCCTACCGAGTGGCACTGAAGCTTTCTTT
CDR3aa: CASSLGGLPSGTEAFF

v_gene: TRBV11-1
d_gene: NA
j_gene: TRBJ2-1
abundance: NA
CDR3nt: TGTGCCAGCAGCTTACCGAGACTAGGAGTGAATGAGCAGTTCTTC
CDR3aa: CASSLPRLGVNEQFF

v_gene: TRBV5-8
d_gene: NA
j_gene: TRBJ1-2
abundance: NA
CDR3nt: TGTGCCAGCAGCTTGGCAGCCAGAGGAAACTATGGCTACACCTTC
CDR3aa: CASSLAARGNYGYTF

v_gene: TRBV10-3
d_gene: TRBD1
j_gene: TRBJ2-2
abundance: NA
CDR3nt: TGTGCCGTCGGACAGGGTGGTACCGGGGAGCTGTTTTTT
CDR3aa: CAVGQGGTGELFF

v_gene: TRBV13
d_gene: NA
j_gene: TRBJ1-2
abundance: NA
CDR3nt: TGTGCCAGCAGCTTAGGCAGGGTTCTCGGCTACACCTTC
CDR3aa: CASSLGRVLGYTF

v_gene: TRBV27
d_gene: NA
j_gene: TRBJ2-1
abundance: NA
CDR3nt: TGTGCCAGCAGCCCCGGGACGGCCAAGTTCTTC
CDR3aa: CASSPGTAKFF

v_gene: TRBV18
d_gene: NA
j_gene: TRBJ2-2
abundance: NA
CDR3nt: TGTGCCAGCTCACCTGTCTTCACCGGGGAGCTGTTTTTT
CDR3aa: CASSPVFTGELFF